The present entry profiles one TCR beta chain with its context. Method: immunoSEQ multiplex PCR; TCRdb's copy keeps in-frame clones and lacks some. Altogether some 270,000 clones are present, 75% to 90% being singletons, with the ten largest covering about 1.7%. The data were obtained in a study of blood T cell repertoires in COVID-19. Germline V gives CDR1 SEHNR, CDR2 FQNEAQ (reference sequence). The CDR3 is made up of 12 amino acids. Trimming took off 6 bases at V and 7 bases at J, with 10 bases between the two ends. Recovered participants had two consecutive negative NP/OP PCR tests, healthcare professional clearance, or symptom resolution.

The rearrangement uses TRBV7-9 and TRBJ1-5; D gene ambiguous. The receptor was isolated from a woman in her thirties or forties who had recovered from COVID-19. Sequencing was carried out using PBMCs or T cells enriched from blood (not recorded which). The CDR3 loop is CASSYPGQPQHF. CDR3 coding DNA: TGTGCCAGCAGTTACCCGGGGCAGCCCCAGCATTTT.